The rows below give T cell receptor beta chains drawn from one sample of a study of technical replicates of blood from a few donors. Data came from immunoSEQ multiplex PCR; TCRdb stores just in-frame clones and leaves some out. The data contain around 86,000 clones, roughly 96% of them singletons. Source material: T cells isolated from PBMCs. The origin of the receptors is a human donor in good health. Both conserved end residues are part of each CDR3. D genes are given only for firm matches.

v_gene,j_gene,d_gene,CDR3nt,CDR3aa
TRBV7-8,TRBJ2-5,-,TGTGCCAGCAGCTTAGCCAGGGCGGTAAAGACCCAGTACTTC,CASSLARAVKTQYF
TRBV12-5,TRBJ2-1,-,TGTGCTAGTGCCCTCGTCAGGCCGAACGAGCAGTTCTTC,CASALVRPNEQFF
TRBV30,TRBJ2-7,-,TGTGCCTGGGGGGACACCGTCTACGAGCAGTACTTC,CAWGDTVYEQYF
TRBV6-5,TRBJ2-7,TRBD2,TGTGCCAGCAGTTATAGCGGGAGAACGCTCGAGCAGTACTTC,CASSYSGRTLEQYF
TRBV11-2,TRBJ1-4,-,TGTGCCAGCAGCTATATGCGGGGGACTAATGAAAAACTGTTTTTT,CASSYMRGTNEKLFF
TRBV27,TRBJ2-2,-,TGTGCCAGCAGGAACTCGGGCACCGGGGAGCTGTTTTTT,CASRNSGTGELFF
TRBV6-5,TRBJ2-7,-,TGTGCCAGCAGTTATACTTTTAACTCCTACGAGCAGTACTTC,CASSYTFNSYEQYF
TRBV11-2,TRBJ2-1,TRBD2,TGTGCCAGCAGCTTGGGACTAGCGGTGAACAATGAGCAGTTCTTC,CASSLGLAVNNEQFF
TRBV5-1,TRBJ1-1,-,TGCGCCAGCAGCTTGGAAGGGACATCGAACACTGAAGCTTTCTTT,CASSLEGTSNTEAFF
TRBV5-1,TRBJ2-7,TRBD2,TGCGCCAGCGACAGCGGGAGCGAGCAGTACTTC,CASDSGSEQYF